Presented here are 17 T cell receptor beta chains from one specimen sequenced in a study of Graves' ophthalmopathy and Graves' hyperthyroidism. Amplification targeted the TCR beta CDR3 regions, with RNA transcripts as the source material. The first round was an RT-PCR with HTBI primers, and the second round was a multiplex PCR. Each CDR3 protein is one row after TCRdb ran MiXCR on the multiplex PCR reads. Of around 600,000 distinct CDR3 sequences in the sample, about two fifths are singletons; the top ten hold 3% to 3.5%. The specimen sequenced was peripheral blood. The receptor source for this set is an adult man with Graves' ophthalmopathy.

This clonotype was counted once. At one of its ends the junction is not consistent with the germline gene, which may arise from a read error. V and J are TRBV4-2 and TRBJ2-7; 11 nucleotides match TRBD2. Germline lookup yields CDR1 LGHNA and CDR2 YNFKEQ. This CDR3 is 15 amino acids long. The CDR3 here is CASGQDRLAGYEQYF. The CDR3 DNA is TGTGCCAGCGGCCAAGATCGACTAGCGGGATACGAGCAGTACTTC.

Concerning this clonotype itself: A read error may account for a junction end that differs from germline. V is TRBV9 and J is TRBJ2-7, with a weak D call TRBD2 (7 bases). CDR1 and CDR2 from the germline V gene are SGDLS and YYNGEE. The CDR3 has 12 residues. CDR3 bases: TGTGCCAGCAGCTGGGGGGGCTACGGGCAGTACTTC. Encoded protein: CASSWGGYGQYF.

The chain couples TRBV24-1 to TRBJ2-3; possible D gene TRBD1, 6 bases. V dropped 5 bases and J dropped 8 bases, with 16 bases sitting between them. CDR3 size: 14 residues. The V gene's germline CDR1 is KGHDR and CDR2 SFDVKD. Here the CDR3 reads CATSAPGTSSTQYF. The CDR3 nucleotides read TGTGCCACCAGTGCGCCCGGGACATCGAGTACGCAGTATTTT.

V gene TRBV24-1 combines with J gene TRBJ2-3; D is undetermined. Germline V gene sequence: CDR1 KGHDR, CDR2 SFDVKD. Deletions cut 5 bases from V and 1 base from J, with 9 bases between. The CDR3 has 14 residues. CDR3 region: CATSAGAGTDTQYF. DNA for the CDR3: TGTGCCACCAGTGCCGGCGCCGGCACAGATACGCAGTATTTT.

This clonotype was observed once. Given a much more abundant clone one base away, this may be a read error. V is TRBV7-8 and J is TRBJ1-4; maybe TRBD1 (6 bases). Looked up from germline, CDR1 is SGHVS and CDR2 is FQNEAQ. The CDR3 consists of 15 residues. CDR3: CASSLVGGAYEKPFF. CDR3 coding DNA: TGTGCCAGCAGCTTAGTAGGGGGGGCGTATGAAAAACCGTTTTTT.

This chain uses TRBV10-3 with TRBJ1-6; D is possibly TRBD1 (5 bases). Per the germline V gene, CDR1 is ENHRY and CDR2 is SYGVKD. The germline V and J ends were trimmed by 4 bases and 13 bases, with 20 bases remaining between them. The CDR3 covers 15 residues. The CDR3 loop reads CAISASPGTPAPLHF. CDR3 bases: TGTGCCATCAGTGCCTCCCCCGGGACCCCCGCGCCCCTCCACTTT.

The chain couples TRBV5-1 to TRBJ2-6; weak D call: TRBD2 (6 bases). The CDR3 sequence is 16 residues long. Germline V gene sequence: CDR1 SGHRS, CDR2 YFSETQ. The ends were cut back, 3 bases at V and 4 bases at J, with 14 bases in the middle. CDR3 bases: TGCGCCAGCAGCTCTGGGGGGACCCTAGGGGCCAACGTCCTGACTTTC. Its protein is CASSSGGTLGANVLTF.

To note about this clonotype: Here the CDR3 omits its conserved ending phenylalanine or tryptophan, so a read error is the likely source. The chain joins TRBV29-1 to TRBJ1-1; TRBD1 matches at 8 bases. J lost 11 bases, V lost 8 bases, and 10 bases had no gene match. The CDR3 runs 11 residues. Germline values: CDR1 SQVTM, CDR2 ANQGSEA. CDR3 amino acids: CSIGTGKMAFV. CDR3 nucleotide sequence: TGCAGCATAGGGACAGGAAAGATGGCTTTCGTT.

This clonotype was seen ten or more times. This chain uses TRBV7-9 with TRBJ1-1; unclear D gene. Between the trimmed V and J ends, which lost 4 bases and 0 bases, there was a span of 9 bases. Germline V gene sequence: CDR1 SEHNR, CDR2 FQNEAQ (reference sequence). CDR3 size: 14 residues. The CDR3 is CASSSPTVNTEAFF. DNA of the CDR3: TGTGCCAGCAGCTCACCGACGGTGAACACTGAAGCTTTCTTT.

This clonotype was seen at least ten times. The V and J genes are TRBV12-3 or TRBV12-4 and TRBJ1-2; D is unclear. The CDR3 has 12 residues. Deletions cut 6 bases from V and 4 bases from J, with 9 bases between. In DNA form, the CDR3 reads TGTGCCAGCAGGGCAGGCGGCTATGGCTACACCTTC. Amino acid sequence: CASRAGGYGYTF.

This clonotype was recorded a few times. Sequence at one end of the junction differs from germline and may be a read error. CDR3 amino acids: CASSGNSGAGNTIYF. In nucleotides, the CDR3 is TGTGCCAGCAGTGGGAACTCAGGGGCTGGAAACACCATATATTTT. This rearrangement joins TRBV10-3 to TRBJ1-3, with D possibly TRBD1 on 6 matching bases. The CDR3 is made up of 15 amino acids. Germline V gives CDR1 ENHRY, CDR2 SYGVKD.

This clonotype was seen many times. This rearrangement joins TRBV7-9 to TRBJ1-2, with 10 nucleotides matching TRBD1. CDR3 length: 15 amino acids. The V segment lost 4 bases and the J segment 6 bases; nucleotides outside the gene matches: 8. From germline, CDR1 is SEHNR and CDR2 FQNEAQ (reference sequence). CDR3 residues: CASSSRQGAYDGYTF. CDR3 DNA sequence: TGTGCCAGCAGCTCCCGACAGGGGGCTTACGATGGCTACACCTTC.

The rearrangement uses TRBV4-2 and TRBJ1-6; 7 bases are shared with TRBD1. This CDR3 is built from 17 residues. Germline-derived CDR1 and CDR2 are LGHNA and YNFKEQ. V was clipped by 4 bases and J by 0 bases; unmatched bases: 6. The CDR3 protein is CASSLSAGGSYNSPLHF. Here the CDR3 DNA reads TGTGCCAGCAGCCTATCCGCAGGGGGCTCCTATAATTCACCCCTCCACTTT.

At least ten counts were recorded for this clonotype. This sequence joins TRBV7-8 and TRBJ1-1; tentative D call: TRBD1 (6 bases). The germline gives CDR1 SGHVS, CDR2 FQNEAQ. Trimming removed 1 base at V and 1 base at J, with 16 bases between. The CDR3 is 17 amino acids. The CDR3 bases are TGTGCCAGCAGCTTAGTCAGACACAGGGATAAGAACACTGAAGCTTTCTTT. Amino acids: CASSLVRHRDKNTEAFF.

J is TRBJ2-5 and V is TRBV25-1; tentatively, D is TRBD2 (6 bases). This CDR3 is 14 amino acids long. The germline V and J ends were trimmed by 5 bases and 5 bases, with 15 bases remaining between them. Per germline, CDR1 MGHDK and CDR2 SYGVNS. The CDR3 region has the DNA TGTGCCAGCAGTCTGGCGGGAACCTACGAGACCCAGTACTTC. Residues: CASSLAGTYETQYF.

This sequence joins TRBV29-1 and TRBJ2-3; TRBD1 aligns across 7 bases. Germline V CDR1 and CDR2: SQVTM, ANQGSEA. This CDR3 region has 16 residues. V trimming: 7 bases; J trimming: 2 bases; junction bases outside the gene matches: 15. In DNA, the CDR3 is TGCAGCGGCATTAGGGACAGTTTTGGATTCACAGATACGCAGTATTTT. This gives the protein CSGIRDSFGFTDTQYF.

The CDR3 here is CATSTGGGTQYF. In nucleotides, the CDR3 is TGTGCCACCAGCACGGGCGGGGGGACCCAGTACTTC. This chain links TRBV15 with TRBJ2-5; 7 bases fit TRBD2. Germline values: CDR1 LNHNV, CDR2 YYDKDF (reference sequence). V lost 4 bases to trimming and J lost 7 bases; unmatched junction nucleotides: 3. CDR3 size: 12 residues.